The TCR beta chain under discussion was sequenced for a study of blood T cell repertoires in COVID-19. The germline V and J ends were trimmed by 7 bases and 6 bases, with 13 bases remaining between them. Germline V gene sequence: CDR1 MNHEY, CDR2 SVGAGI. The CDR3 covers 13 residues. Sequenced by immunoSEQ multiplex PCR; TCRdb stores in-frame clones only, minus some. The table lists 87,000 or so clones, around 90% of them singletons. This TCR was recovered from a man in his late teens or twenties with COVID-19, enrolled during active disease. The sample consisted of peripheral blood. The chain carries TRBV6-5 and TRBJ2-1; TRBD1 is a possible D gene (6 bases). CDR3 nucleotides: TGTGCCAGCACTAATGGACAGTTCAATGAGCAGTTCTTC. Translation: CASTNGQFNEQFF.